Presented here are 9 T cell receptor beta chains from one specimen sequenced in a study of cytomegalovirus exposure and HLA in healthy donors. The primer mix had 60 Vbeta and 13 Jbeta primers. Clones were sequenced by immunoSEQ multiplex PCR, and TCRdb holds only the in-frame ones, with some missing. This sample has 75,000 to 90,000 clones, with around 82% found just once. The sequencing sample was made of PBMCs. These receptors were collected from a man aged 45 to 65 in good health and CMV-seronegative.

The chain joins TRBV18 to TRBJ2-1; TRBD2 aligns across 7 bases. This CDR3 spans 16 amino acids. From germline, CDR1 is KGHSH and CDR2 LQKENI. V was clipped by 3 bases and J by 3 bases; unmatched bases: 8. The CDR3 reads CASSPLGEGLYNEQFF. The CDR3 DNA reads TGTGCCAGCTCACCCCTCGGGGAGGGCCTCTACAATGAGCAGTTCTTC.

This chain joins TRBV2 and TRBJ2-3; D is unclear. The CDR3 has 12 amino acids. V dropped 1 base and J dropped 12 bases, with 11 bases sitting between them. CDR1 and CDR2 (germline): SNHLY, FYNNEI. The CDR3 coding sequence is TGTGCCAGCAGTGAAGGAGAGCGAATACAGTATTTT. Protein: CASSEGERIQYF.

The DNA for the CDR3 is TGTGCCAGCAGTAAGGAGGGTCGAGGAGATACGCAGTATTTT. This translates into CASSKEGRGDTQYF. This chain joins TRBV2 and TRBJ2-3; D is possibly TRBD2 (6 bases). Trimming took 5 bases from V and 5 from J, leaving 14 bases between them. This CDR3 region has 14 residues. Germline assignment: CDR1 SNHLY and CDR2 FYNNEI.

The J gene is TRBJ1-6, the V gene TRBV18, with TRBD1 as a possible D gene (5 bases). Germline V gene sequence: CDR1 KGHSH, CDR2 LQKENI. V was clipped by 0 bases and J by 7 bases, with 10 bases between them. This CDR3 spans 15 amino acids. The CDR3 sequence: CASSPPQGMNSPLHF. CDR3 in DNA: TGTGCCAGCTCACCACCGCAGGGAATGAATTCACCCCTCCACTTT.

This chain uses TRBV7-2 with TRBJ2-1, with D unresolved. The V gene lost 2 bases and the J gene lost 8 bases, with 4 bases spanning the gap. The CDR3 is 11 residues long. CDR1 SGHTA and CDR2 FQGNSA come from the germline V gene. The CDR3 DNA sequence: TGTGCCAGCAGCTTAACTGATGAGCAGTTCTTC. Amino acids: CASSLTDEQFF. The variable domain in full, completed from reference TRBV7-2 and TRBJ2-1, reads GAGVSQSPSNKVTEKGKDVELRCDPISGHTALYWYRQSLGQGLEFLIYFQGNSAPDKSGLPSDRFSAERTGGSVSTLTIQRTQQEDSAVYLCASSLTDEQFFGPGTRLTVL.

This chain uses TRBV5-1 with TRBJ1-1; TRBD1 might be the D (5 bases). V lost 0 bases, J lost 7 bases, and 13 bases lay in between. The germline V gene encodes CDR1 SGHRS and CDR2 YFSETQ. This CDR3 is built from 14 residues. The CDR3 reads CASSLADGQGEAFF. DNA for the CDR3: TGCGCCAGCAGCTTGGCCGACGGGCAGGGTGAAGCTTTCTTT. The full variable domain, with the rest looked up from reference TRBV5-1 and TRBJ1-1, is KAGVTQTPRYLIKTRGQQVTLSCSPISGHRSVSWYQQTPGQGLQFLFEYFSETQRNKGNFPGRFSGRQFSNSRSEMNVSTLELGDSALYLCASSLADGQGEAFFGQGTRLTVV.

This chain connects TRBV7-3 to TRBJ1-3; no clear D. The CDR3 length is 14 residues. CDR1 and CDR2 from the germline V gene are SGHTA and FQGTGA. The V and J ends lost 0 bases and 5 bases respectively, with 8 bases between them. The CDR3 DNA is TGTGCCAGCAGCTTAACGGGAGGCCGAAACACCATATATTTT. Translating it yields CASSLTGGRNTIYF.

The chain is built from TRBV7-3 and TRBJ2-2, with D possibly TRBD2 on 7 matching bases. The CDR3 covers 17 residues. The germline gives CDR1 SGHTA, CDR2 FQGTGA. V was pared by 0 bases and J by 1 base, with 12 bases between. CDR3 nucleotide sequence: TGTGCCAGCAGCTTAACGGGGCGGGGGCAGAACACCGGGGAGCTGTTTTTT. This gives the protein CASSLTGRGQNTGELFF.

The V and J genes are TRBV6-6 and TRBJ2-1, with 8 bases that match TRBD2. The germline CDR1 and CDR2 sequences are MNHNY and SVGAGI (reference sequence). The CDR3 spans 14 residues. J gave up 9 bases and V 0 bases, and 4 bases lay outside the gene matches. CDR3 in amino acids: CASSYSSGGIEQFF. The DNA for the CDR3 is TGTGCCAGCAGTTACTCGAGCGGGGGTATTGAGCAGTTCTTC.